These 30 T cell receptor beta chains originate from one sample sequenced in a study of shared clonotypes between healthy human individuals. Generated by immunoSEQ multiplex PCR, the TCRdb table keeps only in-frame clones and is missing some. This table has approximately 470,000 clones, around 85% appearing once. Sequenced: PBMCs. Every receptor here comes from a woman in her forties in good health. Some clones in this sample may be carry-over from other donors' samples.

This chain uses TRBV5-1 with TRBJ2-1, with 9 bases that match TRBD1. The V segment lost 1 base and the J segment 6 bases; nucleotides outside the gene matches: 5. CDR3 length: 15 residues. Germline V gene lookup returns CDR1 SGHRS and CDR2 YFSETQ. This CDR3 reads CASSLTGQGPNEQFF. The CDR3 DNA reads TGCGCCAGCAGCTTGACGGGACAGGGTCCCAATGAGCAGTTCTTC.

This chain links TRBV11-1 with TRBJ2-7; weak D call: TRBD2 (5 bases). Germline CDR1 and CDR2: SGHAT and FQDESV (reference sequence). V was pared by 0 bases and J by 3 bases, with 18 bases between. This CDR3 region has 17 residues. The DNA of the CDR3 is TGTGCCAGCAGCTTAGCAGGAGGAAGTATAGCCCTCTACGAGCAGTACTTC. Translating gives CASSLAGGSIALYEQYF.

For this clone: An end of the junction differs from the germline gene, which may be a read error. The V gene is TRBV29-1, the J gene TRBJ1-5; perhaps TRBD1 as D (6 bases). This CDR3 is built from 13 residues. Per the germline V gene, CDR1 is SQVTM and CDR2 is ANQGSEA. CDR3 coding DNA: TGCAGCGTCCCCTCGGGGGGCAATCAGCCTCAGCATTTT. Translation: CSVPSGGNQPQHF.

The chain employs TRBV11-2 and TRBJ2-7; possibly TRBD1 or TRBD2 for D (5 bases each). CDR3 length: 15 amino acids. Trimming removed 5 bases from V and 5 bases from J, with 19 bases in between. Per germline, CDR1 SGHAT and CDR2 FQNNGV. The CDR3: CASSPEWGSRNEQYF. The CDR3 DNA sequence: TGTGCCAGCAGCCCCGAGTGGGGGAGTAGGAACGAGCAGTACTTC.

This chain joins TRBV30 and TRBJ2-3, with D unclear. V was pared by 7 bases and J by 2 bases, with 13 bases between. The CDR3 extends over 13 amino acids. Looked up from germline, CDR1 is GTSNPN and CDR2 is SVGIG (reference sequence). This chain's CDR3 is CALRPRNTDTQYF. Written as DNA, the CDR3 is TGTGCCTTACGACCCCGGAACACAGATACGCAGTATTTT.

The genes are TRBV15 and TRBJ2-5; 8 bases are a match to TRBD2. The CDR3 has 15 residues. Trimming took 5 bases from V and 5 from J; bases not matched to a gene: 10. The germline V gene encodes CDR1 LNHNV and CDR2 YYDKDF (reference sequence). The CDR3, as DNA: TGTGCCACCAGCGGGATGGGGACGGGAGGGGAGACCCAGTACTTC. Protein: CATSGMGTGGETQYF.

The V call is TRBV7-2, the J call TRBJ2-7, with TRBD1 matching 9 bases. Germline CDR1 and CDR2: SGHTA and FQGNSA. The CDR3 covers 15 residues. V was clipped by 6 bases and J by 6 bases; unmatched bases: 12. The CDR3 spells CASRSRQGGSGEQYF. CDR3 nucleotide sequence: TGTGCCAGCAGGTCCCGACAGGGGGGTAGTGGCGAGCAGTACTTC.

In the case of this clone: This sequence is one base from a far larger clone and is likely a read error. Distinct nucleotide sequences in the sample also encode this CDR3. The chain recombines TRBV30 with TRBJ2-2; D may be TRBD2 (6 bases). The CDR3 totals 15 residues. Germline-derived CDR1 and CDR2 are GTSNPN and SVGIG (reference sequence). CDR3 sequence reads: CAWSRLATITGELFF. CDR3 bases: TGTGCCTGGAGTCGGCTAGCGACCATAACCGGGGAACTGTTTTTT.

The chain joins TRBV2 to TRBJ2-1, with 15 bases aligning to TRBD2. This CDR3 region has 19 residues. The ends lost 2 bases at V and 9 bases at J; junction bases unmatched: 14. In germline, CDR1 is SNHLY, CDR2 FYNNEI. The CDR3 nucleotides read TGTGCCAGCAGTGAACGTGGCAGGGGACTAGCGGGAGGAGGGTTTGAGCAGTTCTTC. Residues: CASSERGRGLAGGGFEQFF.

The chain carries TRBV6-1 and TRBJ2-5; 12 positions match TRBD2. The CDR3 is made up of 14 amino acids. CDR1 MNHNS and CDR2 SASEGT come from the germline V gene. V shed 6 bases, J shed 5 bases, and the junction held 4 bases outside the gene matches. As DNA, the CDR3 is TGTGCCAGCAGACTAGCGGGAGGAGGGGAGACCCAGTACTTC. Protein: CASRLAGGGETQYF.

The rearrangement joins TRBV5-1 to TRBJ1-1; tentative D call: TRBD1 (5 bases). Trimming took off 0 bases at V and 7 bases at J, with 7 bases between the two ends. Per the germline V gene, CDR1 is SGHRS and CDR2 is YFSETQ. The CDR3 is 12 amino acids. The CDR3 here is CASSLAGGEAFF. CDR3 nucleotide sequence: TGCGCCAGCAGCTTGGCCGGGGGTGAAGCTTTCTTT.

This rearrangement joins TRBV7-9 to TRBJ2-6, with no clear D. Trimming stripped 6 bases from V and 2 bases from J, with 14 bases between. Germline lookup yields CDR1 SEHNR and CDR2 FQNEAQ (reference sequence). The CDR3 sequence is 16 residues long. The CDR3 here is CASRLLRSTGANVLTF. The CDR3 DNA follows: TGTGCCAGCAGGTTACTAAGGTCTACTGGGGCCAACGTCCTGACTTTC.

This clone was found once. The rearrangement uses TRBV27 and TRBJ2-7; D is uncertain. This CDR3 is 13 amino acids long. V lost 5 bases and J 3 bases, leaving 11 bases between the germline ends. Germline CDR1 reads MNHEY; CDR2 reads SMNVEV (reference sequence). The CDR3 reads CASSPRQNYEQYF. The CDR3 DNA sequence: TGTGCCAGCAGTCCAAGACAAAACTACGAGCAGTACTTC.

The chain carries TRBV4-2 and TRBJ2-7; D unresolved. V lost 4 bases and J 3 bases, leaving 10 bases between the germline ends. CDR1 and CDR2 from the germline V gene are LGHNA and YNFKEQ. The CDR3 loop spans 13 amino acids. The DNA of the CDR3 is TGTGCCAGCAGCCCAACGCCGGGCTACGAGCAGTACTTC. Its translation is CASSPTPGYEQYF.

This clone was seen only once. The V call is TRBV7-2, the J call TRBJ2-3, with 7 positions matching TRBD2. Germline V lookup: CDR1 SGHTA, CDR2 FQGNSA. With 5 bases clipped from V and 1 base from J, the junction kept 9 bases outside the gene matches. The CDR3 loop spans 16 amino acids. The CDR3 nucleotides are TGTGCCAGCAGCCCACGGGCGGGAGCGGGCACAGATACGCAGTATTTT. Translation: CASSPRAGAGTDTQYF.

Concerning this clone: One base separates it from a far larger clone, so it is likely a read error. The chain carries TRBV30 and TRBJ1-2, with 11 bases fitting TRBD1. CDR1 and CDR2 (germline): GTSNPN, SVGIG (reference sequence). This CDR3 spans 14 amino acids. The CDR3 bases are TGTGCCTGGACCCGGACAGGGGGCGACTATAGCTACACCTTC. Protein sequence: CAWTRTGGDYSYTF. The full variable domain, with the rest looked up from reference TRBV30 and TRBJ1-2, is SQTIHQWPATLVQPVGSPLSLECTVEGTSNPNLYWYRQAAGRGLQLLFYSVGIGQISSEVPQNLSASRPQDRQFILSSKKLLLSDSGFYLCAWTRTGGDYSYTFGSGTRLTVV.

Concerning this clone: This may stem from a read error, because a much larger clone lies one nucleotide away. In the same sample, other DNA sequences code for this CDR3. The chain recombines TRBV7-9 with TRBJ2-3; possibly TRBD2 for D (6 bases). Germline V gives CDR1 SEHNR, CDR2 FQNEAQ (reference sequence). The CDR3 has 16 residues. CDR3 region: CASSLALGAGGDTQYF. As DNA, the CDR3 is TGTGCCAGCAGCTTAGCTTTAGGGGCCGGAGGGGATACGCAGTACTTT.

This clone was observed once. A far larger clone differs by one base, so this is likely a read error. The chain links TRBV27 to TRBJ2-5, with no clear D. The DNA end is more similar to TRBJ2-7, so the J call may be wrong. In germline, CDR1 is MNHEY, CDR2 SMNVEV (reference sequence). The CDR3 contains 16 residues. The DNA of the CDR3 is TGTGCCAGCAGTTTATCCGCGGTACTTCCAGCCTACGAGCAGTACTTC. This gives the protein CASSLSAVLPAYEQYF.

This chain joins TRBV19 and TRBJ2-7; 8 nucleotides agree with TRBD2. Germline V CDR1 and CDR2: LNHDA, SQIVND (reference sequence). The J segment lost 6 bases and the V segment lost 8 bases, leaving 18 bases of the junction unmatched. The CDR3 extends over 16 amino acids. CDR3 protein: CASPHPRGREGREQYF. In DNA, the CDR3 is TGTGCCAGTCCTCACCCTCGAGGCCGGGAGGGCCGCGAGCAGTACTTC.

Comment on this clone: A far larger clone differs by one base, so this is likely a read error. This same CDR3 is encoded by further DNA sequences in the sample. The chain couples TRBV11-2 to TRBJ1-5; D is uncertain. CDR1 SGHAT and CDR2 FQNNGV come from the germline V gene. The CDR3 loop spans 13 amino acids. Deletions cut 9 bases from V and 3 bases from J, with 12 bases between. The CDR3 DNA reads TGTGCCAGTGGGCAGTTTGACAATCAGCCCCAGCATTTT. Protein sequence: CASGQFDNQPQHF. The variable domain in full, with the rest retrieved from reference TRBV11-2 and TRBJ1-5, is EAGVAQSPRYKIIEKRQSVAFWCNPISGHATLYWYQQILGQGPKLLIQFQNNGVVDDSQLPKDRFSAERLKGVDSTLKIQPAKLEDSAVYLCASGQFDNQPQHFGDGTRLSIL.

The chain uses TRBV7-9 and TRBJ2-7; D is possibly TRBD1 (6 bases). V lost 2 bases and J 2 bases, leaving 13 bases between the germline ends. This CDR3 comprises 15 residues. Germline CDR1 SEHNR, CDR2 FQNEAQ (reference sequence). The CDR3 is CASSLQGGPTYEQYF. CDR3 sequence (DNA): TGTGCCAGCAGCTTACAAGGGGGACCTACCTACGAGCAGTACTTC. Full variable domain (outside the CDR3, taken from reference TRBV7-9 and TRBJ2-7): DTGVSQNPRHKITKRGQNVTFRCDPISEHNRLYWYRQTLGQGPEFLTYFQNEAQLEKSRLLSDRFSAERPKGSFSTLEIQRTEQGDSAMYLCASSLQGGPTYEQYFGPGTRLTVT.

CDR3 nucleotide sequence: TGTGCCAGCAGCTTGGGCGGGTTGGGCACTGAAGCTTTCTTT. This codes for CASSLGGLGTEAFF. The chain combines TRBV5-5 with TRBJ1-1, with unresolved D. Germline V lookup: CDR1 SGHKS, CDR2 YYEKEE (reference sequence). The CDR3 has 14 amino acids. The V end lost 0 bases, the J end lost 4 bases, and 10 bases lay between the germline ends.

This clone has just a few counts. The chain has TRBV27 and TRBJ1-2; 8 bases map to TRBD1. Germline CDR1 MNHEY, CDR2 SMNVEV (reference sequence). The junction had 6 bases not matched to a gene; V was cut back by 5 bases and J by 7 bases. The CDR3 covers 13 residues. Written as DNA, the CDR3 is TGTGCCAGCAGTCGACAGGGGACACGTGGCTACACCTTC. Its translation: CASSRQGTRGYTF.

This clone came up once. V and J are TRBV6-1 and TRBJ2-3, with 11 bases matching TRBD2. Germline trimming cut 4 bases from V and 4 bases from J; bases unmatched to any gene: 13. From germline, CDR1 is MNHNS and CDR2 SASEGT. The CDR3 totals 18 residues. Here the CDR3 DNA reads TGTGCCAGCAGTGTTAGTTTAGCGGGAGGGCCTCGGGCAGATACGCAGTATTTT. This encodes CASSVSLAGGPRADTQYF.

This clone was counted between two and nine times. V and J are TRBV20-1 and TRBJ2-3, with a weak D call TRBD2 (5 bases). The length of the CDR3 is 11 residues. Trimming removed 6 bases at V and 6 bases at J, with 10 bases between. Looked up from germline, CDR1 is DFQATT and CDR2 is SNEGSKA (reference sequence). The CDR3 bases are TGCAGTGCGGAGATAGCGGATACGCAGTATTTT. It encodes CSAEIADTQYF.

This clone was detected once. An end of the junction differs from the germline gene, which may be a read error. Other DNA sequences from this sample encode an identical CDR3 as well. The rearrangement joins TRBV4-1 to TRBJ2-7, with 7 bases lining up with TRBD2. The CDR3 runs to 17 residues. Germline V gene lookup returns CDR1 MGHRA and CDR2 YSYEKL. The CDR3 protein is CASSQGWTSGFSYEQYF. The CDR3, as DNA: TGCGCCAGCAGCCAAGGGTGGACTAGTGGGTTCTCCTACGAGCAGTACTTT.

The V call is TRBV4-1, the J call TRBJ1-4, with 12 nucleotides matching TRBD1. The CDR3 length is 16 residues. CDR1 MGHRA and CDR2 YSYEKL come from the germline V gene. V lost 3 bases to trimming and J lost 16 bases; unmatched junction nucleotides: 15. The DNA of the CDR3 is TGCGCCAGCAGCCACCTACCCGGGACAGGGGGCGCTTATCCGTTTTTT. Amino acids: CASSHLPGTGGAYPFF.

The V call is TRBV6-1, the J call TRBJ2-7, with D perhaps TRBD1 or TRBD2 (5 bases each). Per germline, CDR1 MNHNS and CDR2 SASEGT. This CDR3 contains 14 residues. Trimming shortened V by 1 base and J by 4 bases, and 11 bases separated the two germline ends. In nucleotides, the CDR3 is TGTGCCAGCAGTGAAGGGGGGTCCAGGTACGAGCAGTACTTC. It encodes CASSEGGSRYEQYF.

The gene calls are TRBV18 and TRBJ1-1; 9 bases are shared with TRBD1. The V segment lost 5 bases and the J segment 3 bases; nucleotides outside the gene matches: 13. This CDR3 is built from 17 residues. Germline V gives CDR1 KGHSH, CDR2 LQKENI. This chain's CDR3 is CASSSNQIGTGYTEAFF. The CDR3 DNA reads TGTGCCAGCTCATCCAATCAAATCGGGACAGGGTACACTGAAGCTTTCTTT.

The sample holds a few counts of this clone. The V call is TRBV11-2, the J call TRBJ2-3, with TRBD2 matching 7 bases. Germline V gene sequence: CDR1 SGHAT, CDR2 FQNNGV. The CDR3 extends over 15 amino acids. With 2 bases clipped from V and 2 bases from J, the junction kept 4 bases outside the gene matches. CDR3 protein: CASSLLRGTTDTQYF. CDR3 sequence (DNA): TGTGCCAGCAGCTTATTGCGGGGGACCACAGATACGCAGTATTTT. Variable domain in full (rest from reference TRBV11-2 and TRBJ2-3): EAGVAQSPRYKIIEKRQSVAFWCNPISGHATLYWYQQILGQGPKLLIQFQNNGVVDDSQLPKDRFSAERLKGVDSTLKIQPAKLEDSAVYLCASSLLRGTTDTQYFGPGTRLTVL.